This TCR beta chain stems from a study of shared clonotypes between healthy human individuals. Study details: Three CD4 naive, three CD4 memory, two CD8 naive and one CD8 memory plate were used per donor. Study findings and constraints: Relative to clonotypes present in all four donors, those not shared had lower generation probabilities.

On this clone itself: Its antigen is as yet unknown.

The V end lost 3 bases, the J end lost 2 bases, and 10 bases lay between the germline ends. The CDR3 sequence is 14 residues long. From germline, CDR1 is MNHEY and CDR2 SMNVEV (reference sequence). Every subset had its genomic DNA shared out evenly among several immunoSEQ plates. In the source study's methods: ImmunoSEQ junction-only sequences lacked quality scores, so their filtering differed. The table came from immunoSEQ multiplex PCR; TCRdb's copy has only in-frame clones and leaves some out. V, J and clone size reflect that table, while D and trimming were determined from the DNA. The repertoire has around 2.1 million clones, under 97% of them found once; the top ten carry around 0.13%.

The sequenced sample was naive CD4+ T cells sorted from blood. Subset: CD45RA+ positively selected. The TCR comes from a man aged 18 to 30 in good health. The chain links TRBV27 to TRBJ1-2; the D is unclear. This chain's CDR3 is CASSLDGFNYGYTF. The CDR3 DNA is TGTGCCAGCAGTTTGGACGGATTCAACTATGGCTACACCTTC.